The entry below gives a single T cell receptor beta chain sequence along with its context. Its target is not known. The Oncomine TCR Beta short-read assay was what sequenced the DNA obtained from cultured CD4+ T cells. TCRdb redid the calling of the PCR reads with MiXCR, one entry per CDR3 protein. The data contain 9,500 to 15,000 distinct CDR3 sequences, roughly 80% of them singletons. Treatment of the sample: 10-day PBMC culture with coronavirus spike peptide pools or control peptides (ViraFEST assay). The source of the sample is a study of vaccination and CD4 T cells after COVID-19. Germline CDR1 reads MNHEY; CDR2 reads SMNVEV (reference sequence). V was shortened by 0 bases and J by 0 bases, with 8 bases between the two germline ends. CDR3 size: 15 residues.

The sample was CD4+ T cells from blood, cultured in vitro. The sequence derives from a human donor who had recovered from COVID-19. J is TRBJ1-2 and V is TRBV27; no clear D. The CDR3 loop is CASSLSRIPNYGYTF. CDR3 coding DNA: TGTGCCAGCAGTTTATCCCGGATTCCTAACTATGGCTACACCTTC.